The 24 T cell receptor beta chains below come from one sample, sequenced in a study of blood T cell repertoires in COVID-19. Sequenced by immunoSEQ multiplex PCR; TCRdb stores in-frame clones only, minus some. The sample comprises some 200,000 clones, around nine tenths of which are singletons, and 1.4% to 1.5% rests with the top ten. Sequencing input: peripheral blood. These receptors were taken from a man between 18 and 35 years old with active or convalescent COVID-19.

J is TRBJ1-6 and V is TRBV25-1, with TRBD1 as a possible D gene (6 bases). The CDR3 runs 16 residues. With 6 bases removed from V and 8 bases from J, the gap between germline ends came to 20 bases. In germline, CDR1 is MGHDK, CDR2 SYGVNS. DNA of the CDR3: TGTGCCAGCAGCCAGAGTCGGACAGACGCCCATTCACCCCTCCACTTT. Its translation: CASSQSRTDAHSPLHF. Using reference TRBV25-1 and TRBJ1-6 for the parts outside the CDR3, the full variable domain is EADIYQTPRYLVIGTGKKITLECSQTMGHDKMYWYQQDPGMELHLIHYSYGVNSTEKGDLSSESTVSRIRTEHFPLTLESARPSHTSQYLCASSQSRTDAHSPLHFGNGTRLTVT.

This chain links TRBV4-1 with TRBJ1-5; a possible D gene is TRBD1 (5 bases). Trimming removed 2 bases at V and 1 base at J, with 21 bases between. CDR3 size: 19 residues. Per germline, CDR1 MGHRA and CDR2 YSYEKL. Written as DNA, the CDR3 is TGCGCCAGCAGCCAATGGAGTATCGCCGGGGGGAACAGCAATCAGCCCCAGCATTTT. This gives the protein CASSQWSIAGGNSNQPQHF.

The chain couples TRBV27 to TRBJ1-2; TRBD1 aligns across 8 bases. V shed 8 bases and J 8 bases; nucleotides not matched to a gene: 13. CDR3 size: 14 residues. The germline V gene encodes CDR1 MNHEY and CDR2 SMNVEV (reference sequence). CDR3 protein: CASGTQQGEVGYTF. For the CDR3, the DNA is TGTGCCAGCGGAACACAACAGGGGGAGGTGGGCTACACCTTC.

CDR3 in DNA: TGTGCCAGCAGCGTGTTGGACAGGCCCACCGGGGAGCTGTTTTTT. Encoded protein: CASSVLDRPTGELFF. The chain is built from TRBV9 and TRBJ2-2; 7 bases align to TRBD1. The trim removed 2 bases at V and 4 bases at J, leaving 5 bases unmatched. Germline assignment: CDR1 SGDLS and CDR2 YYNGEE. This CDR3 spans 15 amino acids.

The chain couples TRBV4-1 to TRBJ1-5, with D perhaps matching TRBD1 (5 bases). The CDR3 runs to 15 residues. Trimming shortened V by 1 base and J by 2 bases, and 9 bases separated the two germline ends. The germline CDR1 and CDR2 sequences are MGHRA and YSYEKL. In DNA form, the CDR3 reads TGCGCCAGCAGCCAAGGCAGGGATGGCAATCAGCCCCAGCATTTT. Its translation is CASSQGRDGNQPQHF.

This clone was seen ten or more times. The chain employs TRBV10-3 and TRBJ2-2; possible D gene TRBD1, 6 bases. Trimming pared 2 bases from V and 4 bases from J, leaving 11 bases between. CDR1 and CDR2 (germline): ENHRY, SYGVKD. This CDR3 has 15 residues. As DNA, the CDR3 is TGTGCCATCAGTGAGGCTGCACAGGGCACCGGGGAGCTGTTTTTT. Translating gives CAISEAAQGTGELFF.

V is TRBV18 and J is TRBJ2-1; 11 bases agree with TRBD1. The length of the CDR3 is 15 residues. Trimming removed 3 bases from V and 8 bases from J; junction bases left unmatched: 6. The V gene's germline CDR1 is KGHSH and CDR2 LQKENI. The CDR3 DNA reads as TGTGCCAGCTCACCGGGACAGGGGGGTCAGCATGAGCAGTTCTTC. Protein: CASSPGQGGQHEQFF.

V and J are TRBV16 and TRBJ2-2; D might be TRBD1 (6 bases). V shed 7 bases and J shed 5 bases, with 14 bases lying between them. Germline assignment: CDR1 KGHSY and CDR2 FQNENV. The CDR3 loop spans 14 amino acids. In nucleotides, the CDR3 is TGTGCCAGCAAGCGGACAGCCTATACCGGGGAGCTGTTTTTT. This encodes CASKRTAYTGELFF.

The chain employs TRBV5-1 and TRBJ1-5; TRBD1 might be the D (6 bases). Germline V gene data show CDR1 as SGHRS and CDR2 as YFSETQ. CDR3 length: 15 residues. Trimming took 0 bases from V and 8 from J, leaving 15 bases between them. This chain's CDR3 is CASSLVSGGGKPQHF. In DNA form, the CDR3 reads TGCGCCAGCAGCTTGGTTTCGGGAGGGGGTAAGCCCCAGCATTTT.

This CDR3 is CAWSPGRGEKLFF. The CDR3 region has the DNA TGTGCCTGGAGTCCCGGGAGGGGTGAAAAACTGTTTTTT. This chain uses TRBV30 with TRBJ1-4, with D possibly TRBD1 on 5 matching bases. V lost 2 bases and J lost 7, with 11 bases in between. Germline V lookup: CDR1 GTSNPN, CDR2 SVGIG (reference sequence). This CDR3 spans 13 amino acids.

The V gene is TRBV19, the J gene TRBJ2-7, with 11 bases fitting TRBD2. V was clipped by 1 base and J by 5 bases; unmatched bases: 4. Per germline, CDR1 LNHDA and CDR2 SQIVND (reference sequence). The CDR3 length is 15 residues. The CDR3 nucleotides are TGTGCCAGTAGTATAGCAGCTAGCGGGAGGCACGAGCAGTACTTC. It codes for CASSIAASGRHEQYF. The whole variable domain, filled in from reference TRBV19 and TRBJ2-7, reads DGGITQSPKYLFRKEGQNVTLSCEQNLNHDAMYWYRQDPGQGLRLIYYSQIVNDFQKGDIAEGYSVSREKKESFPLTVTSAQKNPTAFYLCASSIAASGRHEQYFGPGTRLTVT.

This clone occurred a few times. CDR3 coding DNA: TGCGCCAGCAGCCACGACAGGGCTGGCCGGTTCATGAACACTGAAGCTTTCTTT. The encoded protein is CASSHDRAGRFMNTEAFF. This chain links TRBV4-1 with TRBJ1-1; TRBD1 matches 7 bases. The germline V gene has CDR1 MGHRA and CDR2 YSYEKL. This CDR3 comprises 18 residues. V shed 3 bases, J shed 0 bases, and the junction held 13 bases outside the gene matches.

This clone was detected only a few times. The CDR3 coding sequence is TGCGCCAGCAACCGGGGGGATACGCAGTATTTT. Amino acids: CASNRGDTQYF. J is TRBJ2-3 and V is TRBV5-1, with a possible D match to TRBD2 (6 bases). This CDR3 spans 11 amino acids. With 6 bases removed from V and 6 bases from J, the gap between germline ends came to 8 bases. CDR1 SGHRS and CDR2 YFSETQ come from the germline V gene.

The chain uses TRBV24-1 and TRBJ2-3; 7 bases agree with TRBD2. Germline loops: CDR1 KGHDR, CDR2 SFDVKD. The V gene end was trimmed by 4 bases and the J gene end by 1 base; junction bases not matched to a gene: 4. CDR3 length: 15 residues. The CDR3 protein is CATSDPTSGTDTQYF. The CDR3, as DNA: TGTGCCACCAGTGACCCAACTAGCGGCACAGATACGCAGTATTTT.

This clone was seen many times. This chain joins TRBV7-9 and TRBJ2-6, with TRBD1 identical over 7 bases. V lost 5 bases and J lost 1; bases outside the gene matches: 2. The CDR3 sequence is 15 residues long. Germline-derived CDR1 and CDR2 are SEHNR and FQNEAQ (reference sequence). The CDR3 is CASSETGSGANVLTF. For the CDR3, the DNA is TGTGCCAGCAGCGAGACAGGGTCTGGGGCCAACGTCCTGACTTTC.

The chain couples TRBV11-2 to TRBJ1-2; D is possibly TRBD1 (5 bases). Germline CDR1 and CDR2: SGHAT and FQNNGV. This CDR3 region has 13 residues. V was trimmed by 1 base and J by 6 bases, leaving 9 bases between them. CDR3 protein: CASSLGQINGYTF. The CDR3 DNA is TGTGCCAGCAGCTTAGGACAGATTAATGGCTACACCTTC.

This clone occurred once. The chain couples TRBV6-1 to TRBJ2-7, with 8 bases matching TRBD2. The CDR3 runs to 14 residues. The J segment lost 6 bases and the V segment lost 2 bases, leaving 6 bases of the junction unmatched. CDR1 and CDR2 (germline): MNHNS, SASEGT. The CDR3 DNA sequence: TGTGCCAGCAGTGAAAGCGGGAGTCGCGGCGAGCAGTACTTC. Translating it yields CASSESGSRGEQYF.

This chain uses TRBV28 with TRBJ2-3; 11 nucleotides match TRBD2. With 7 bases clipped from V and 4 bases from J, the junction kept 10 bases outside the gene matches. The V gene's germline CDR1 is MDHEN and CDR2 SYDVKM. This CDR3 contains 16 residues. The CDR3 protein is CASNSRLAGISDTQYF. The CDR3 nucleotides read TGTGCCAGCAATTCACGACTAGCGGGAATATCAGATACGCAGTATTTT.

V gene TRBV11-2 combines with J gene TRBJ1-2; D gene unclear. The CDR3 length is 13 residues. The V and J ends lost 3 bases and 11 bases respectively, with 16 bases between them. Germline lookup yields CDR1 SGHAT and CDR2 FQNNGV. CDR3 coding DNA: TGTGCCAGCAGCTTCGGTGGGGAGGCCTTATACACCTTC. The encoded protein is CASSFGGEALYTF.

V and J are TRBV5-6 and TRBJ1-1, with 9 bases that match TRBD1. Germline V gene sequence: CDR1 SGHDT, CDR2 YYEEEE. Losses at the gene ends were 4 bases for V and 4 bases for J; bases not matched to a gene: 8. The CDR3 extends over 15 amino acids. Here the CDR3 reads CASSIRQGVVTEAFF. The CDR3 DNA reads as TGTGCCAGCAGCATAAGACAGGGGGTTGTCACTGAAGCTTTCTTT.

CDR3 bases: TGTGCCAGCAAAAAAGAGCGGACAGACTATGGCTACACCTTC. Translated: CASKKERTDYGYTF. This chain joins TRBV2 and TRBJ1-2, with TRBD1 as a possible D gene (6 bases). The length of the CDR3 is 14 residues. Germline V gene sequence: CDR1 SNHLY, CDR2 FYNNEI. Trimming took 7 bases from V and 3 from J, leaving 15 bases between them.

The CDR3 loop reads CASSRRGLAGGNNREQYF. Here the CDR3 DNA reads TGTGCCAGCAGCCGACGGGGACTAGCGGGAGGGAACAACCGCGAGCAGTACTTC. This chain joins TRBV3-1 (or the pseudogene TRBV3-2) and TRBJ2-7, with 16 bases aligning to TRBD2. Trimming removed 4 bases from V and 6 bases from J; junction bases left unmatched: 12. Per the germline V gene, CDR1 is LGHDT and CDR2 is YNNKEL (reference sequence). The CDR3 consists of 18 residues.

V gene TRBV5-1 combines with J gene TRBJ1-2; 9 nucleotides agree with TRBD1. CDR3 length equals 15 residues. CDR1 and CDR2 from the germline V gene are SGHRS and YFSETQ. Trimming removed 4 bases from V and 2 bases from J; junction bases left unmatched: 6. CDR3 region: CASSPGTGPNYGYTF. The CDR3 DNA follows: TGCGCCAGCAGCCCAGGGACAGGGCCCAACTATGGCTACACCTTC.

The chain combines TRBV6-1 with TRBJ1-1; D gene ambiguous. CDR1 and CDR2 from the germline V gene are MNHNS and SASEGT. V dropped 2 bases and J dropped 6 bases, with 13 bases sitting between them. This CDR3 is 14 amino acids long. In DNA, the CDR3 is TGTGCCAGCAGTGAAATATTTTCTGCGTCTGAAGCTTTCTTT. Protein: CASSEIFSASEAFF.